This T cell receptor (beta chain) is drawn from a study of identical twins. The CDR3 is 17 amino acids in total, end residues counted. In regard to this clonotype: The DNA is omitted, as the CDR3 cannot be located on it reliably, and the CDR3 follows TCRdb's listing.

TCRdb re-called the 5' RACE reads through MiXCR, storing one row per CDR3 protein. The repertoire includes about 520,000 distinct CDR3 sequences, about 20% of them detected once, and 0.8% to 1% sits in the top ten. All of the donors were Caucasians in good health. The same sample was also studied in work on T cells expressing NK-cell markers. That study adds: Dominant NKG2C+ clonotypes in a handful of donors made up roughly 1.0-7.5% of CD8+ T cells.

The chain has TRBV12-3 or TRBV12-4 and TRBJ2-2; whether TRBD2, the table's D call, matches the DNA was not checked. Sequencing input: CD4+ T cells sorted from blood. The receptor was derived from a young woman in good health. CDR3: CASSSSGLAGDTGELFF.